Below are 7 T cell receptor beta chains sequenced from a single sample in a study of T-cell memory formation after mild COVID-19 (dated by TCRdb to the early 2020s). Libraries were constructed by 5' RACE. Sequencer: Illumina NovaSeq 6000. The public reads were run again by TCRdb, first through fastp at Q25 and then through MiXCR, and only productive beta chains were kept. One record per CDR3 amino acid sequence lists the most common genes and DNA. The sample table holds under 450,000 distinct CDR3 sequences, of which around an eighth were seen once. In total, the top ten clones hold roughly a fifth of the sample. Sequencing used PBMCs or a T cell subset sorted from them (not recorded which). All receptors come from a man between 18 and 35 years old who had mild COVID-19 (a few samples of this study predate the infection). The sample titles of this study are shuffled in the database, so cell type and time point are left out; the donor was told from shared clones.

In its sample, this clonotype was seen a few times. This sequence joins TRBV5-1 and TRBJ1-4; D remains ambiguous. This CDR3 spans 12 amino acids. Germline CDR1 and CDR2: SGHRS and YFSETQ. Deletions cut 5 bases from V and 8 bases from J, with 10 bases between. The CDR3 sequence is CASRYTTEKLFF. The CDR3 DNA follows: TGCGCCAGCAGGTACACAACGGAAAAACTGTTTTTT.

The J gene is TRBJ2-4, the V gene TRBV7-2; 7 nucleotides align to TRBD1. The CDR3 is 13 amino acids. With 3 bases clipped from V and 8 bases from J, the junction kept 4 bases outside the gene matches. Germline lookup yields CDR1 SGHTA and CDR2 FQGNSA. CDR3 sequence: CASSFNRGDIQYF. DNA for the CDR3: TGTGCCAGCAGCTTCAACAGGGGAGACATTCAGTACTTC.

The genes are TRBV7-2 and TRBJ1-2; D unresolved. Germline-derived CDR1 and CDR2 are SGHTA and FQGNSA. Trimming removed 1 base from V and 8 bases from J, with 11 bases in between. The CDR3 length is 13 residues. Written as DNA, the CDR3 is TGTGCCAGCAGCTTAGTCCCCGATCAAGGCTACACCTTC. Translated: CASSLVPDQGYTF. The whole variable domain, filled in from reference TRBV7-2 and TRBJ1-2, reads GAGVSQSPSNKVTEKGKDVELRCDPISGHTALYWYRQSLGQGLEFLIYFQGNSAPDKSGLPSDRFSAERTGGSVSTLTIQRTQQEDSAVYLCASSLVPDQGYTFGSGTRLTVV.

The sample holds many counts of this clonotype. The J gene is TRBJ2-5, the V gene TRBV4-1; D uncertain. The germline gives CDR1 MGHRA, CDR2 YSYEKL. V was cut by 0 bases and J by 5 bases, with 19 bases left in between. CDR3 size: 17 residues. CDR3 sequence reads: CASSQDWSSSAGETQYF. The CDR3 DNA reads TGCGCCAGCAGCCAAGATTGGTCCAGCTCGGCCGGGGAGACCCAGTACTTC.

The gene calls are TRBV7-6 and TRBJ2-7; unclear D gene. The length of the CDR3 is 13 residues. The ends were cut back, 0 bases at V and 2 bases at J, with 5 bases in the middle. Germline assignment: CDR1 SGHVS and CDR2 FNYEAQ. CDR3 sequence reads: CASSLAQTYEQYF. As DNA, the CDR3 is TGTGCCAGCAGCTTAGCGCAGACCTACGAGCAGTACTTC.

The chain uses TRBV9 and TRBJ2-1; D is undetermined. The CDR3 consists of 14 residues. The V end was cut by 2 bases, the J end by 0 bases, with 6 bases between. Germline assignment: CDR1 SGDLS and CDR2 YYNGEE. The DNA of the CDR3 is TGTGCCAGCAGCGTCCTTGGCTCCTACAATGAGCAGTTCTTC. It codes for CASSVLGSYNEQFF.

This clonotype was detected many times. The V gene is TRBV20-1, the J gene TRBJ2-5; tentative D call: TRBD2 (5 bases). Trimming took 3 bases from V and 4 from J, leaving 12 bases between them. The CDR3 extends over 13 amino acids. Germline CDR1 is DFQATT and CDR2 is SNEGSKA (reference sequence). Written as DNA, the CDR3 is TGCAGTGCTAGCGCGGACTTAAGAGAGACCCAGTACTTC. Encoded protein: CSASADLRETQYF.